What follows is one T cell receptor beta chain and its context. This sample was taken from a study of blood T cell repertoires in COVID-19. The protocol was immunoSEQ multiplex PCR, while the TCRdb copy is restricted to in-frame clones and leaves out a portion. The sample contains about 46,000 clones, 88% of which appear only once. Sequencing used peripheral blood. This TCR was recovered from a man over 45 with acute or convalescent COVID-19.

As DNA, the CDR3 is TGTGCCAGCAGCCTGGACAGGGAGTACGAGACCCAGTACTTC. Its translation: CASSLDREYETQYF. The rearrangement joins TRBV7-9 to TRBJ2-5; TRBD1 matches at 8 bases. CDR1 and CDR2 from the germline V gene are SEHNR and FQNEAQ (reference sequence). The CDR3 sequence is 14 residues long. Trimming took 5 bases from V and 5 from J; bases not matched to a gene: 7.